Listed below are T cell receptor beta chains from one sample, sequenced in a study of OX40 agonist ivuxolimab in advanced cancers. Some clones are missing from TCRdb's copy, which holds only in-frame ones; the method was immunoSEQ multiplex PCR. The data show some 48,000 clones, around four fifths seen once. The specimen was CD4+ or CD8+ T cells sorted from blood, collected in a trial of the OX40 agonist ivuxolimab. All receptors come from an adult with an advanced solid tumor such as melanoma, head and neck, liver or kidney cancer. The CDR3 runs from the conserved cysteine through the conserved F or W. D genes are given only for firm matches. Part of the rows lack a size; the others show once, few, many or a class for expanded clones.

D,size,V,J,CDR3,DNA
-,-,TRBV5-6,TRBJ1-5,CASSFRGGNQPQHF,TGTGCCAGCAGCTTTAGAGGAGGCAATCAGCCCCAGCATTTT
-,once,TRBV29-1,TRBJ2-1,CSVERFSQGSYNEQFF,TGCAGCGTTGAACGGTTCTCACAAGGATCCTACAATGAGCAGTTCTTC
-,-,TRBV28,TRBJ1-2,CASSLEAGNGYTF,TGTGCCAGCAGCCTCGAGGCAGGGAATGGCTACACCTTC
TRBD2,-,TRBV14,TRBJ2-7,CASSPGLAGYEQYF,TGTGCCAGCTCCCCGGGACTAGCGGGGTACGAGCAGTACTTC
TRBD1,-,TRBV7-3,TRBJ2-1,CASAPADREYNEQFF,TGTGCCAGCGCCCCGGCGGACAGGGAGTACAATGAGCAGTTCTTC
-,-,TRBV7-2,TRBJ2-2,CASSRWATGGTGELFF,TGTGCCAGCAGCCGATGGGCGACAGGAGGGACCGGGGAGCTGTTTTTT
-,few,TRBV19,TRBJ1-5,CASSTPGDQPQHF,TGTGCCAGTAGTACACCAGGGGATCAGCCCCAGCATTTT
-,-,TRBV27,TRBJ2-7,CASMPGASYEQYF,TGTGCCAGCATGCCGGGAGCCTCCTACGAGCAGTACTTC
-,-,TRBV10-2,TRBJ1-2,CASSDLGAAYGYTF,TGCGCCAGCAGTGACCTGGGAGCTGCCTATGGCTACACCTTC
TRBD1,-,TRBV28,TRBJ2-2,CASTGLARGTGELFF,TGTGCCAGCACGGGGCTAGCCAGGGGGACCGGGGAGCTGTTTTTT
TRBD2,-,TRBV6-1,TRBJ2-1,CASSGAPGGEQFF,TGTGCCAGCAGTGGGGCCCCGGGAGGTGAGCAGTTCTTC
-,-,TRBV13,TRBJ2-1,CASSLISRNEQFF,TGTGCCAGCAGCTTAATTAGCAGGAATGAGCAGTTCTTC
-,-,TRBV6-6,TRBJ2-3,CASSPDSTDTQYF,TGTGCCAGCAGCCCGGACAGCACAGATACGCAGTATTTT
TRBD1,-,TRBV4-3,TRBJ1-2,CASSYNQGVGGYTF,TGCGCCAGCAGCTATAATCAGGGGGTCGGAGGCTACACCTTC
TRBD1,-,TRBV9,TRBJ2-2,CASSVEEGAIGELFF,TGTGCCAGCAGCGTGGAAGAGGGGGCAATCGGGGAGCTGTTTTTT
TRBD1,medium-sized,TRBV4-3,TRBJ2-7,CASSHSATGESYEQYF,TGCGCCAGCAGCCACTCAGCGACAGGGGAGTCCTACGAGCAGTACTTC